This section outlines one T cell receptor (beta chain) sequence together with its context. This sample was taken from a study of sequential checkpoint blockade in melanoma. For the study at large: First-line arms were nivolumab then ipilimumab, or the reverse, randomized 1:1. Maintenance nivolumab came after either treatment sequence.

The CDR3 length is 15 residues. CDR1 is SGHDT, CDR2 YYEEEE, per germline. J lost 3 bases, V lost 4 bases, and 7 bases had no gene match. Measured with immunoSEQ multiplex PCR; TCRdb has only the in-frame clones, and not every one. Here the sample spans 20,000 to 25,000 clones, roughly 76% being singletons. Treatment meaning: randomized to nivolumab then ipilimumab (arm A) or the reverse (arm B). No patient had prior DNA-damaging chemotherapy. Live CD3+CD8+ CD19− CD56− cells were sorted from PBMCs. The sequence was obtained from a human donor with melanoma. The chain links TRBV5-6 to TRBJ2-7; 10 bases line up with TRBD2. Sequences were derived from CD8+ T cells sorted from blood (inferred from file names), sampled from a patient given nivolumab and ipilimumab in sequence. The CDR3 sequence is CASSPWERGGYEQYF. The CDR3 nucleotides are TGTGCCAGCAGCCCGTGGGAGCGGGGGGGCTACGAGCAGTACTTC.